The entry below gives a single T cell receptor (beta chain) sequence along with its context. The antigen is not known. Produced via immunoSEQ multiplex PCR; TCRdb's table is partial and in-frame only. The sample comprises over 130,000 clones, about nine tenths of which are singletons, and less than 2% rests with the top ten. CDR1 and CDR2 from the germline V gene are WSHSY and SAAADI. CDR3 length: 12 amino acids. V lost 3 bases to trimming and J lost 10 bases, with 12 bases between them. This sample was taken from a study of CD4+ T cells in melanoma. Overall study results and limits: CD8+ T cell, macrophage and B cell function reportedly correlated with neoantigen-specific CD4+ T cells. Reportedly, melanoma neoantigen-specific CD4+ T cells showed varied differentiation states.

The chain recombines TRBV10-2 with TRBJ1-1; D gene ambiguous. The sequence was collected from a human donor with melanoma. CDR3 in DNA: TGCGCCAGCAGTGAATCTGACGGAGGAGCTTTCTTT. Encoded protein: CASSESDGGAFF.